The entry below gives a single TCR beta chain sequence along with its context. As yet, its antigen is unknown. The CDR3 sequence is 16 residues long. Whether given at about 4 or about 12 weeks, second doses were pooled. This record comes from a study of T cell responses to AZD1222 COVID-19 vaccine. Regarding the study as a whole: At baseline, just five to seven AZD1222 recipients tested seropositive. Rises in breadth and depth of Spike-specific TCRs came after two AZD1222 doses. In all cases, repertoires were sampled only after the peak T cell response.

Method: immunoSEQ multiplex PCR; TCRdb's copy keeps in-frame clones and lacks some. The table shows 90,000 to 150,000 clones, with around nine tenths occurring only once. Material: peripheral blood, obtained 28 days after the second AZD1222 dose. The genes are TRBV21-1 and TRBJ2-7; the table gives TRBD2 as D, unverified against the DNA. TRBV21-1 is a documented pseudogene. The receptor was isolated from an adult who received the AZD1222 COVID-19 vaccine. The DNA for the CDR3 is TGTGCCAGCAACGACAGGACTAGCGGGAGTGTCTACGAGCAGTACTTC. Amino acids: CASNDRTSGSVYEQYF.